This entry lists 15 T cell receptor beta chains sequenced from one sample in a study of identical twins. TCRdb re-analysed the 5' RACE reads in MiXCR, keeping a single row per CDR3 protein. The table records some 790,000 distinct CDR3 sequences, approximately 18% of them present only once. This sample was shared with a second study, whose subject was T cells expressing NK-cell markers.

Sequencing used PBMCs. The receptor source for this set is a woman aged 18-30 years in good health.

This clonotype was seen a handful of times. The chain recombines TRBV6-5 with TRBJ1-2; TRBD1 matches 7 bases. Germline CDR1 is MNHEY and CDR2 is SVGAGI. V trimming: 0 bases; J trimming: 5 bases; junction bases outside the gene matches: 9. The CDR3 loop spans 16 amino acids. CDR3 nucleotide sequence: TGTGCCAGCAGTTACTCGCCGAACAGGGGAAGATATGGCTACACCTTC. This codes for CASSYSPNRGRYGYTF.

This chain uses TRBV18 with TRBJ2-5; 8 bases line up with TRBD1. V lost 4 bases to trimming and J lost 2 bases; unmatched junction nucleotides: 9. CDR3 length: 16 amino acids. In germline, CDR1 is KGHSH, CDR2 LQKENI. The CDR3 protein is CASSRYGTGEQETQYF. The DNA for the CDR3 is TGTGCCAGCTCACGATACGGGACAGGAGAGCAAGAGACCCAGTACTTC. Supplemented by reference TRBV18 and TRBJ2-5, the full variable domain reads NAGVMQNPRHLVRRRGQEARLRCSPMKGHSHVYWYRQLPEEGLKFMVYLQKENIIDESGMPKERFSAEFPKEGPSILRIQQVVRGDSAAYFCASSRYGTGEQETQYFGPGTRLLVL.

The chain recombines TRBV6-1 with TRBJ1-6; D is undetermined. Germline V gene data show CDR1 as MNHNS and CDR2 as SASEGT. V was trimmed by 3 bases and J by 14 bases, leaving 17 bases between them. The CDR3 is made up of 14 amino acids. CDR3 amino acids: CASSEDRGGLALHF. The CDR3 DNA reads TGTGCCAGCAGTGAGGACCGGGGTGGATTGGCCCTCCACTTT.

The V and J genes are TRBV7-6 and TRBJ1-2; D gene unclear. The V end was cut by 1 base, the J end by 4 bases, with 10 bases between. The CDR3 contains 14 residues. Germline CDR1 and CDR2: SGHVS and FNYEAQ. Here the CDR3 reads CASSLGGTVYGYTF. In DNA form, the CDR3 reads TGTGCCAGCAGCTTAGGGGGAACAGTCTATGGCTACACCTTC. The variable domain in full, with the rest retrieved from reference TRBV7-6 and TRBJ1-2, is GAGVSQSPRYKVTKRGQDVALRCDPISGHVSLYWYRQALGQGPEFLTYFNYEAQQDKSGLPNDRFSAERPEGSISTLTIQRTEQRDSAMYRCASSLGGTVYGYTFGSGTRLTVV.

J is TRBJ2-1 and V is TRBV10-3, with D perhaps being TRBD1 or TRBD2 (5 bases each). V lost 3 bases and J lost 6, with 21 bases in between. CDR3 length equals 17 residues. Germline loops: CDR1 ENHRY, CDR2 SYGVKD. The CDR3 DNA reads TGTGCCATCAGTGACCTAGGGACCCTTGGCTCCGGCAATGAGCAGTTCTTC. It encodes CAISDLGTLGSGNEQFF.

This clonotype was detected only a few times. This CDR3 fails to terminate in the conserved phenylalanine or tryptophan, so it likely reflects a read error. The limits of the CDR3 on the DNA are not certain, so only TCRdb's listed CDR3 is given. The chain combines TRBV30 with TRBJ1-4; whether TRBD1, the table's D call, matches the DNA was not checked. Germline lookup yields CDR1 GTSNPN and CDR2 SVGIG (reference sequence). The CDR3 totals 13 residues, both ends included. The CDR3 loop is CAWSEGPRDRFFC.

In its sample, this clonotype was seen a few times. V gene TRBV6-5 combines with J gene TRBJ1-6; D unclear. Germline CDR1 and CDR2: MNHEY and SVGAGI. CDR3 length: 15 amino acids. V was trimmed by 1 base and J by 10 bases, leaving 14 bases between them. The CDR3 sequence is CASSYLHNGQSPLHF. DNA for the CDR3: TGTGCCAGCAGTTACTTACACAACGGCCAATCACCCCTCCACTTT.

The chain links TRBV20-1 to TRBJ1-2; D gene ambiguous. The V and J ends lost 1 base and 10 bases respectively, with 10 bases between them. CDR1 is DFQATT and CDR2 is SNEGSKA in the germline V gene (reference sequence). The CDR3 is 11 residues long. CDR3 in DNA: TGCAGTGCTAGAGTGGAGGGCTCCTACACCTTC. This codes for CSARVEGSYTF.

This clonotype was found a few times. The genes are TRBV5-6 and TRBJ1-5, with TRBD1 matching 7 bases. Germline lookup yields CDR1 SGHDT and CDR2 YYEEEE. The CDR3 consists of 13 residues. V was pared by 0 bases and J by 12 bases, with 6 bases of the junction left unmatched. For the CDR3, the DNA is TGTGCCAGCAGCTTGGGCAGGGGGACCGGCCAGCATTTT. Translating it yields CASSLGRGTGQHF.

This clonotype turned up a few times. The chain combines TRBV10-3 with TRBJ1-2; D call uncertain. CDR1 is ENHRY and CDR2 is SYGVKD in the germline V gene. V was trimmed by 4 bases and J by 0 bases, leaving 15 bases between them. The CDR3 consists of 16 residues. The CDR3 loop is CAISAATGNANYGYTF. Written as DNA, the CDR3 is TGTGCCATCAGTGCGGCTACCGGGAATGCTAACTATGGCTACACCTTC.

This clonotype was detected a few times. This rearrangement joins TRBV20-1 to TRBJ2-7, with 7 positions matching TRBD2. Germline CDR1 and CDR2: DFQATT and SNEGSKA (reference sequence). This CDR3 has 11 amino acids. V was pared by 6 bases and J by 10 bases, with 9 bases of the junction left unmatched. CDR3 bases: TGCAGTGCCGCCCTCGAGCGGGGCCAGTACTTC. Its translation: CSAALERGQYF.

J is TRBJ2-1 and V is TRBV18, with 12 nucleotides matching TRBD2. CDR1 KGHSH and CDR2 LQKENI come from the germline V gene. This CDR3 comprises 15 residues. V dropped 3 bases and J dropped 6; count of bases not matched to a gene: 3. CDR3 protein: CASSPTSGRRNEQFF. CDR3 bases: TGTGCCAGCTCACCTACTAGCGGGAGGCGCAATGAGCAGTTCTTC. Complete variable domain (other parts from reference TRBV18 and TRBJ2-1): NAGVMQNPRHLVRRRGQEARLRCSPMKGHSHVYWYRQLPEEGLKFMVYLQKENIIDESGMPKERFSAEFPKEGPSILRIQQVVRGDSAAYFCASSPTSGRRNEQFFGPGTRLTVL.

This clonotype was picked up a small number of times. CDR3 sequence (DNA): TGTGCCAGCCACTCGGGGGGGCGGGCGAACACTGAAGCTTTCTTT. It is translated as CASHSGGRANTEAFF. The chain combines TRBV12-3 or TRBV12-4 with TRBJ1-1; tentatively, D is TRBD1 (6 bases). This CDR3 is built from 15 residues. V was cut by 8 bases and J by 1 base, with 17 bases left in between.

CDR3 residues: CASSWSLAGREQFF. In nucleotides, the CDR3 is TGTGCCAGCAGCTGGAGCTTAGCAGGCCGGGAGCAGTTCTTC. This chain uses TRBV5-6 with TRBJ2-1, with no clear D. V gave up 3 bases and J gave up 10 bases, with 17 bases separating them. CDR3 length equals 14 residues. Looked up from germline, CDR1 is SGHDT and CDR2 is YYEEEE.

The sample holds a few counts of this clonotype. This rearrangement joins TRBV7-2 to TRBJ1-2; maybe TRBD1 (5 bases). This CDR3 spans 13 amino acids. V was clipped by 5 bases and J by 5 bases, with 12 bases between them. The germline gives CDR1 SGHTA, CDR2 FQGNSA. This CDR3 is CASSRPGQYGYTF. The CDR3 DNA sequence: TGTGCCAGCAGCCGGCCGGGGCAATATGGCTACACCTTC.